These 30 T cell receptor beta chains came from one sample sequenced in a study of vaccination effects on CD4 cells after COVID-19. The assay was immunoSEQ multiplex PCR, and TCRdb's table has in-frame clones only and misses some. The data show 22,000 or so clones, around 75% seen once. Their antigens are not known. The ViraFEST assay expanded antigen-specific CD4+ T cells with viral peptide pools before sequencing. After about 10 days in culture, the CD4+ T cells were isolated. Convalescent patients had PCR-confirmed SARS-CoV-2 infection between March and December 2020. This sample comprised CD4+ T cells from PBMCs cultured with a peptide pool, obtained before COVID-19 vaccination. The receptors come from a human donor who had a prior SARS-CoV-2 infection.

The chain couples TRBV11-2 to TRBJ2-7; D gene unclear. V dropped 5 bases and J dropped 5 bases, with 10 bases sitting between them. The V gene's germline CDR1 is SGHAT and CDR2 FQNNGV. The CDR3 is made up of 12 amino acids. The CDR3 sequence: CASSPGWDEQYF. The CDR3 coding sequence is TGTGCCAGCAGCCCTGGCTGGGACGAGCAGTACTTC.

The chain joins TRBV3-1 (or the pseudogene TRBV3-2) to TRBJ2-7; 11 nucleotides agree with TRBD2. The CDR3 has 15 residues. CDR1 and CDR2 (germline): LGHDT, YNNKEL (reference sequence). After removal of 4 bases from V and 0 bases from J, the junction contained 2 bases not matched to a gene. This chain's CDR3 is CASSPLAGASYEQYF. In nucleotides, the CDR3 is TGTGCCAGCAGCCCACTAGCGGGAGCCTCCTACGAGCAGTACTTC.

The chain combines TRBV6-5 with TRBJ2-2; D gene ambiguous. The length of the CDR3 is 13 residues. Between the trimmed V and J ends, which lost 6 bases and 0 bases, there was a span of 5 bases. Germline CDR1 is MNHEY and CDR2 is SVGAGI. DNA of the CDR3: TGTGCCAGCAGGACTTCGAACACCGGGGAGCTGTTTTTT. Translated, it gives CASRTSNTGELFF.

Here the CDR3 reads CASSKLGDEQFF. In DNA, the CDR3 is TGTGCCAGCAGCAAGTTAGGCGATGAGCAGTTCTTC. The rearrangement uses TRBV5-8 and TRBJ2-1; no clear D gene. The CDR3 runs to 12 residues. The V and J ends lost 4 bases and 8 bases respectively, with 10 bases between them. Looked up from germline, CDR1 is SGHTS and CDR2 is YDEGEE.

The J gene is TRBJ2-3, the V gene TRBV5-1; TRBD2 might be the D (6 bases). Looked up from germline, CDR1 is SGHRS and CDR2 is YFSETQ. Trimming pared 4 bases from V and 8 bases from J, leaving 11 bases between. This CDR3 comprises 12 residues. The CDR3 is CASSEDGGTQYF. The CDR3 nucleotides read TGCGCCAGCAGCGAGGACGGGGGTACGCAGTATTTT. The whole variable domain, filled in from reference TRBV5-1 and TRBJ2-3, reads KAGVTQTPRYLIKTRGQQVTLSCSPISGHRSVSWYQQTPGQGLQFLFEYFSETQRNKGNFPGRFSGRQFSNSRSEMNVSTLELGDSALYLCASSEDGGTQYFGPGTRLTVL.

This clone was seen a handful of times. The chain carries TRBV28 and TRBJ1-2; a weak D match, TRBD1 (6 bases). Trimming stripped 2 bases from V and 4 bases from J, with 14 bases between. Germline CDR1 and CDR2: MDHEN and SYDVKM. This CDR3 spans 15 amino acids. This chain's CDR3 is CASSLVAGDPYGYTF. In DNA form, the CDR3 reads TGTGCCAGCAGTTTAGTGGCAGGGGACCCCTATGGCTACACCTTC.

CDR3 bases: TGTGCCAGCAACAGTTATGACATGAACACTGAAGCTTTCTTT. Translating gives CASNSYDMNTEAFF. The V call is TRBV6-6, the J call TRBJ1-1; D is unresolved. There are 14 residues in the CDR3. V lost 7 bases and J 0 bases, leaving 12 bases between the germline ends. Germline V gene sequence: CDR1 MNHNY, CDR2 SVGAGI (reference sequence).

This clone was counted between two and nine times. The rearrangement links TRBV11-2 to TRBJ1-6; no definite D call. CDR3 size: 14 residues. Germline CDR1 is SGHAT and CDR2 is FQNNGV. Trimming cost V 3 bases and J 7 bases, with 10 bases left between them. The DNA of the CDR3 is TGTGCCAGCAGCTTTCGAGGAAGGAATTCACCCCTCCACTTT. Protein product: CASSFRGRNSPLHF.

This clone was recorded only once. This chain connects TRBV12-3 or TRBV12-4 to TRBJ1-4; D remains unclear. This CDR3 is built from 12 residues. Trimming took off 6 bases at V and 4 bases at J, with 6 bases between the two ends. The CDR3 DNA follows: TGTGCCAGCAGGACGGGTAATGAAAAACTGTTTTTT. The encoded protein is CASRTGNEKLFF.

The V call is TRBV5-1, the J call TRBJ2-7; TRBD2 might be the D (6 bases). The CDR3 is 17 amino acids. The V gene's germline CDR1 is SGHRS and CDR2 YFSETQ. V dropped 6 bases and J dropped 1 base, with 23 bases sitting between them. CDR3 nucleotides: TGCGCCAGCACCGTTGGCGCGGGGTTTTTTGAGTCCTACGAGCAGTACTTC. Translation gives CASTVGAGFFESYEQYF.

The DNA of the CDR3 is TGCGCCAGCAGCCGACGGGAGGGCCCTCGAATGGGGCAGTTCTTC. Amino acid sequence: CASSRREGPRMGQFF. This sequence joins TRBV5-1 and TRBJ2-1, with 8 nucleotides matching TRBD2. The CDR3 length is 15 residues. V dropped 4 bases and J dropped 12; count of bases not matched to a gene: 15. The V gene's germline CDR1 is SGHRS and CDR2 YFSETQ.

The chain employs TRBV7-8 and TRBJ1-2; D perhaps matches TRBD1 (5 bases). Germline loops: CDR1 SGHVS, CDR2 FQNEAQ. Between the trimmed V and J ends, which lost 3 bases and 0 bases, there was a span of 17 bases. This CDR3 region has 17 residues. As DNA, the CDR3 is TGTGCCAGCAGCTTCTACAGGATTCTGAGGGCTAACTATGGCTACACCTTC. As protein: CASSFYRILRANYGYTF.

This chain joins TRBV7-8 and TRBJ2-2; the match to TRBD2 covers 11 bases. The length of the CDR3 is 15 residues. The germline gives CDR1 SGHVS, CDR2 FQNEAQ. The ends lost 8 bases at V and 5 bases at J; junction bases unmatched: 7. The CDR3 coding sequence is TGTGCCAGCCGGGCGTCTAGCGGGGGGACCGGGGAGCTGTTTTTT. Translated, it gives CASRASSGGTGELFF.

The V call is TRBV4-2, the J call TRBJ2-2; D ambiguous. The V and J ends lost 0 bases and 6 bases respectively, with 8 bases between them. Germline lookup yields CDR1 LGHNA and CDR2 YNFKEQ. The CDR3 runs 14 residues. CDR3 bases: TGTGCCAGCAGCCAAGATAGCTTTCCCGGGGAGCTGTTTTTT. It codes for CASSQDSFPGELFF.

This sequence joins TRBV18 and TRBJ1-4, with a tentative D call TRBD1 (5 bases). The CDR3 has 14 amino acids. CDR1 is KGHSH, CDR2 LQKENI, per germline. V was pared by 5 bases and J by 4 bases, with 11 bases between. The CDR3 sequence is CASSGGHINEKLFF. The CDR3 region has the DNA TGTGCCAGCTCAGGCGGACATATTAATGAAAAACTGTTTTTT.

The chain joins TRBV3-1 (or the pseudogene TRBV3-2) to TRBJ2-7, with 12 positions matching TRBD2. The junction had 14 bases not matched to a gene; V was cut back by 4 bases and J by 4 bases. Germline CDR1 LGHDT, CDR2 YNNKEL (reference sequence). CDR3 length: 18 residues. The CDR3 region has the DNA TGTGCCAGCAGCCGGAAGATCGGACTAGCGGGAATTGTTTACGAGCAGTACTTC. It codes for CASSRKIGLAGIVYEQYF.

This clone is labeled as large (0.1 to 1%). V gene TRBV7-3 combines with J gene TRBJ1-2, with 10 nucleotides matching TRBD1. The trim removed 5 bases at V and 8 bases at J, leaving 8 bases unmatched. Germline V gene lookup returns CDR1 SGHTA and CDR2 FQGTGA. This CDR3 has 14 residues. As DNA, the CDR3 is TGTGCCAGCAGCCGTGGGGGGACAGGGGAAGGCTACACCTTC. This encodes CASSRGGTGEGYTF.

In its sample, this clone was seen a few times. This chain joins TRBV7-9 and TRBJ1-3; D ambiguous. Trimming took off 3 bases at V and 0 bases at J, with 6 bases between the two ends. The CDR3 is made up of 14 amino acids. Germline CDR1 is SEHNR and CDR2 is FQNEAQ (reference sequence). In DNA, the CDR3 is TGTGCCAGCAGCTTTAGCTTCTCTGGAAACACCATATATTTT. Protein product: CASSFSFSGNTIYF.

The chain combines TRBV28 with TRBJ2-2, with unresolved D. This CDR3 region has 14 residues. Germline CDR1 and CDR2: MDHEN and SYDVKM. The V gene lost 3 bases and the J gene lost 5 bases, with 10 bases spanning the gap. CDR3 DNA sequence: TGTGCCAGCAGTTTCCGCCTAAAAACCGGGGAGCTGTTTTTT. Residues: CASSFRLKTGELFF. Looking up the rest from reference TRBV28 and TRBJ2-2 gives the full variable domain: DVKVTQSSRYLVKRTGEKVFLECVQDMDHENMFWYRQDPGLGLRLIYFSYDVKMKEKGDIPEGYSVSREKKERFSLILESASTNQTSMYLCASSFRLKTGELFFGEGSRLTVL.

This clone was recorded a few times. The chain joins TRBV11-2 to TRBJ2-7; D gene uncertain. Trimming shortened V by 1 base and J by 3 bases, and 7 bases separated the two germline ends. CDR1 is SGHAT, CDR2 FQNNGV, per germline. This CDR3 is 13 amino acids long. CDR3 in DNA: TGTGCCAGCAGCTTAGTAATCAACTACGAGCAGTACTTC. It yields the protein CASSLVINYEQYF.

This sequence joins TRBV2 and TRBJ2-2; D unresolved. The CDR3 has 16 amino acids. The V and J ends lost 8 bases and 0 bases respectively, with 16 bases between them. Per germline, CDR1 SNHLY and CDR2 FYNNEI. The CDR3 sequence: CASGPKDGSNTGELFF. CDR3 DNA sequence: TGTGCCAGCGGCCCCAAGGACGGATCGAACACCGGGGAGCTGTTTTTT.

The V call is TRBV4-1, the J call TRBJ2-7; weak D call: TRBD1 (5 bases). The CDR3 length is 16 residues. CDR1 is MGHRA, CDR2 YSYEKL, per germline. Trimming shortened V by 0 bases and J by 0 bases, and 12 bases separated the two germline ends. In DNA, the CDR3 is TGCGCCAGCAGCCAAGATCGGGCTCAGGGCTCCTACGAGCAGTACTTC. This codes for CASSQDRAQGSYEQYF.

This clone came up once. The chain has TRBV5-6 and TRBJ2-5; TRBD1 or TRBD2 may be the D gene (5 bases each). CDR3 length equals 14 residues. Trimming shortened V by 7 bases and J by 2 bases, and 15 bases separated the two germline ends. The germline CDR1 and CDR2 sequences are SGHDT and YYEEEE. CDR3 in DNA: TGTGCCAGCGTCCTTCGAGGGGTACAAGAGACCCAGTACTTC. Protein: CASVLRGVQETQYF.

The V gene is TRBV5-5, the J gene TRBJ2-7; 8 positions match TRBD1. The CDR3 totals 14 residues. CDR1 is SGHKS, CDR2 YYEKEE, per germline (reference sequence). V dropped 4 bases and J dropped 3; count of bases not matched to a gene: 6. The chain's CDR3 is CASSRTGLGYEQYF. Here the CDR3 DNA reads TGTGCCAGCAGCAGGACAGGGCTGGGCTACGAGCAGTACTTC. The full variable domain, with the rest looked up from reference TRBV5-5 and TRBJ2-7, is DAGVTQSPTHLIKTRGQQVTLRCSPISGHKSVSWYQQVLGQGPQFIFQYYEKEERGRGNFPDRFSARQFPNYSSELNVNALLLGDSALYLCASSRTGLGYEQYFGPGTRLTVT.

This clone was recorded only once. This sequence joins TRBV5-1 and TRBJ2-1, with D perhaps TRBD2 (7 bases). The CDR3 spans 15 residues. From germline, CDR1 is SGHRS and CDR2 YFSETQ. Between the trimmed V and J ends, which lost 2 bases and 12 bases, there was a span of 21 bases. Here the CDR3 reads CASSLKGGTGSLQFF. The CDR3 DNA reads as TGCGCCAGCAGCTTAAAGGGGGGGACTGGCTCCTTGCAGTTCTTC.

The chain links TRBV29-1 to TRBJ2-2, with D unclear. CDR1 and CDR2 (germline): SQVTM, ANQGSEA. V lost 8 bases and J 3 bases, leaving 19 bases between the germline ends. The CDR3 extends over 15 amino acids. The CDR3 DNA follows: TGCAGCACCTCTGCTCGGGCAGGAGACACCGGGGAGCTGTTTTTT. It encodes CSTSARAGDTGELFF.

The rearrangement uses TRBV19 and TRBJ2-1; the match to TRBD2 covers 10 bases. CDR1 LNHDA and CDR2 SQIVND come from the germline V gene (reference sequence). Trimming took 9 bases from V and 3 from J; bases not matched to a gene: 2. The CDR3 has 13 amino acids. The CDR3 sequence: CASGTSVYNEQFF. CDR3 bases: TGTGCCAGCGGGACTAGCGTCTACAATGAGCAGTTCTTC.

This rearrangement joins TRBV11-3 to TRBJ1-1; unclear D gene. Germline-derived CDR1 and CDR2 are SGHNT and YENEEA. Trimming took off 0 bases at V and 6 bases at J, with 11 bases between the two ends. There are 14 residues in the CDR3. The CDR3 reads CASSLDTARAEAFF. The CDR3 DNA reads as TGTGCCAGCAGCTTAGATACAGCCCGGGCTGAAGCTTTCTTT.

This rearrangement joins TRBV7-9 to TRBJ2-3, with 12 bases matching TRBD2. CDR3 length equals 16 residues. Germline V lookup: CDR1 SEHNR, CDR2 FQNEAQ (reference sequence). V trimming: 3 bases; J trimming: 6 bases; junction bases outside the gene matches: 7. The CDR3 is CASSFLAGGVDDTQYF. In DNA form, the CDR3 reads TGTGCCAGCAGCTTTCTAGCGGGAGGGGTAGACGATACGCAGTATTTT. The full variable domain, completed using reference TRBV7-9 and TRBJ2-3, is DTGVSQNPRHKITKRGQNVTFRCDPISEHNRLYWYRQTLGQGPEFLTYFQNEAQLEKSRLLSDRFSAERPKGSFSTLEIQRTEQGDSAMYLCASSFLAGGVDDTQYFGPGTRLTVL.

This chain connects TRBV15 to TRBJ2-7, with a tentative D call TRBD1 (6 bases). Germline CDR1 and CDR2: LNHNV and YYDKDF (reference sequence). Trimming pared 1 base from V and 0 bases from J, leaving 10 bases between. The CDR3 totals 15 residues. CDR3 loop: CATSRGRDTSYEQYF. The CDR3, as DNA: TGTGCCACCAGCAGAGGCCGGGACACCTCCTACGAGCAGTACTTC.